This T cell receptor beta chain was observed in a study of regulatory T cells in long-lasting Graves disease. Study in general: Patients with new Graves' disease had used antithyroid drugs below 3 months.

Trimming took off 5 bases at V and 3 bases at J, with 14 bases between the two ends. The CDR3 runs to 15 residues. CDR1 is SEHNR and CDR2 is FQNEAQ in the germline V gene (reference sequence). Construction of the TCR beta libraries employed iRepertoire HTBI primers in conjunction with Arm-PCR of CDR3 regions. Original data processing: Among the samples, 50 to 80 TRBV and 14 to 15 TRBJ segments were identified. TCRdb used MiXCR to reprocess the multiplex PCR reads, holding one entry per CDR3 protein. For this entry, the V and J calls and clone size follow TCRdb and not the study's own pipeline. The top ten clones hold approximately 19% of a sample with about 450,000 distinct CDR3 sequences, around 13% of them seen once. The time point is: newly diagnosed GD, antithyroid drugs for less than 3 months. RNA from PBMCs was the source of the TCR library. Each patient gave 7.5 to 9 milliliters of EDTA-anticoagulated peripheral blood.

The same sample was also studied in work on T cells in Graves' hyperthyroidism and ophthalmopathy. This second report adds: Progression to ophthalmopathy was predicted a median of 6.5 months early.

The receptor comes from a woman aged 45-65 years with Graves disease. The sample in question was peripheral blood mononuclear cells (PBMCs), obtained at new diagnosis, from a patient treated with antithyroid drugs. The chain combines TRBV7-9 with TRBJ2-4; D remains unclear. Here the CDR3 reads CASSPLDSSKNIQYF. The CDR3, as DNA: TGTGCCAGCAGCCCCTTGGATTCTAGCAAAAACATTCAGTACTTC.